Listed below are T cell receptor beta chains from one sample, sequenced in a study of blood T cell repertoires in COVID-19. Libraries were prepared by immunoSEQ multiplex PCR; TCRdb keeps only in-frame clonotypes and omits some of them. The data contain about 270,000 clones, approximately 91% of them seen just once; the ten biggest clones take up about 2%. Specimen: PBMCs or T cells enriched from blood (not recorded which). The receptors come from a woman aged 40 to 49 with acute COVID-19. CDR3s include the opening cysteine and the closing phenylalanine or tryptophan. A D gene is named only where the DNA matches it firmly. A clone size is listed for some rows: how often the clone was seen (once, few, many), or a class if it is expanded.

d_call	clone_size	v_call	cdr3_length	j_call	cdr3_nt	cdr3_aa
NA	NA	TRBV4-1	15	TRBJ2-7	TGCGCCAGCAGCCGATGGGACACTGGCTCCTACGAGCAGTACTTC	CASSRWDTGSYEQYF
NA	NA	TRBV7-2	13	TRBJ2-3	TGTGCCAGCAGCCTGGACTACCCCGATACGCAGTATTTT	CASSLDYPDTQYF
NA	NA	TRBV11-1	14	TRBJ2-7	TGTGCCAGCAGCTCCCGACAGTATCCCTACGAGCAGTACTTC	CASSSRQYPYEQYF
TRBD1	NA	TRBV2	18	TRBJ2-6	TGTGCCATCTTACCCCGGGACAGGGGTCTCTCTGGGGCCAACGTCCTGACTTTC	CAILPRDRGLSGANVLTF
TRBD2	few	TRBV10-3	15	TRBJ2-7	TGTGCCATCAGGATGGGACTAGCGGGAGGATACGAGCAGTACTTC	CAIRMGLAGGYEQYF
NA	NA	TRBV11-3	13	TRBJ2-1	TGTGCCAGCAGCTTGACTTCCTACAATGAGCAGTTCTTC	CASSLTSYNEQFF
NA	NA	TRBV5-6	17	TRBJ2-6	TGTGCCAGCAGCTTGGCCCCAGGAGGGTCTGGGGCCAACGTCCTGACTTTC	CASSLAPGGSGANVLTF
NA	once	TRBV6-1	16	TRBJ2-4	TGTGCCAGCAGTGAGCGGTGGATTTTAGCCAAAAACATTCAGTACTTC	CASSERWILAKNIQYF
NA	NA	TRBV29-1	11	TRBJ2-5	TGCAGCGTTGGGGACATTAAGACCCAGTACTTC	CSVGDIKTQYF
TRBD2	NA	TRBV19	15	TRBJ2-1	TGTGCCAGTAGTGGGCTAGCGGGGTCCTACAATGAGCAGTTCTTC	CASSGLAGSYNEQFF
NA	NA	TRBV7-2	14	TRBJ1-2	TGTGCCAGCAGTTCCTACGGGACAAGCTATGGCTACACCTTC	CASSSYGTSYGYTF
NA	NA	TRBV29-1	11	TRBJ1-2	TGCAGCGTTGAGGAGAACGGGGGCTACACCTTC	CSVEENGGYTF
TRBD1	NA	TRBV27	18	TRBJ1-2	TGTGCCAGCAGTCCTACCCTCTTTTTAGGACAGGGGGCCGGTGGCTACACCTTC	CASSPTLFLGQGAGGYTF
NA	NA	TRBV27	11	TRBJ2-7	TGTGCCAGCCTACAGGGATCAGAGCAGTACTTC	CASLQGSEQYF
TRBD2	NA	TRBV5-5	15	TRBJ2-3	TGTGCCAGCAGCTTGGTGCGGGAGGCCGGAGATACGCAGTATTTT	CASSLVREAGDTQYF
TRBD1	NA	TRBV9	15	TRBJ1-3	TGTGCCAGCAGCGTAGAAGGGACAGGGTCGGACACCATATATTTT	CASSVEGTGSDTIYF
NA	NA	TRBV5-1	16	TRBJ2-1	TGCGCCAGCAGCTTGGGGGCCGGGGGCTCCTACAATGAGCAGTTCTTC	CASSLGAGGSYNEQFF
TRBD1	NA	TRBV28	17	TRBJ1-5	TGTGCCAGCAGCGCCCCGACGGGACAGAAGTCCAATCAGCCCCAGCATTTT	CASSAPTGQKSNQPQHF
NA	NA	TRBV30	12	TRBJ1-2	TGTGCCTGGCGGGGGTTTGACTATGGCTACACCTTC	CAWRGFDYGYTF
NA	NA	TRBV7-8	13	TRBJ1-2	TGTGCCAGCAGCCGGGTAACAGGTAGCGGCTACACCTTC	CASSRVTGSGYTF